These 6 T cell receptor beta chains share one sample of origin, sequenced in a study of blood T cell repertoires in COVID-19. The method was immunoSEQ multiplex PCR; TCRdb's version includes in-frame clones alone and lacks a portion of them. This table has under 300,000 clones, roughly 90% appearing once. Sample: PBMCs or T cells enriched from blood (not recorded which). All receptors derive from a young woman with acute COVID-19.

The rearrangement uses TRBV7-2 and TRBJ2-7, with D tentatively TRBD1 (6 bases). The CDR3 is made up of 15 amino acids. CDR1 and CDR2 (germline): SGHTA, FQGNSA. V shed 4 bases and J shed 3 bases, with 16 bases lying between them. The CDR3 bases are TGTGCCAGCAGCTGGGGGCCAGGAGAGGTCTACGAGCAGTACTTC. Translating gives CASSWGPGEVYEQYF.

The chain uses TRBV2 and TRBJ1-2; unclear D gene. Trimming cost V 4 bases and J 4 bases, with 13 bases left between them. The CDR3 is made up of 14 amino acids. CDR1 and CDR2 from the germline V gene are SNHLY and FYNNEI. DNA for the CDR3: TGTGCCAGCAGTGTATTAGAAGTTCGCTATGGCTACACCTTC. It specifies CASSVLEVRYGYTF.

This chain joins TRBV5-4 and TRBJ2-3; no definite D call. V dropped 1 base and J dropped 6 bases, with 6 bases sitting between them. The CDR3 sequence is 12 residues long. CDR1 is SGHNT and CDR2 is YYREEE in the germline V gene (reference sequence). CDR3 nucleotides: TGTGCCAGCAGCTTGCTCGGGGATACGCAGTATTTT. This gives the protein CASSLLGDTQYF.

This rearrangement joins TRBV10-2 to TRBJ2-7; 11 positions agree with TRBD2. The CDR3 length is 14 residues. Germline lookup yields CDR1 WSHSY and CDR2 SAAADI. The J segment lost 5 bases and the V segment lost 3 bases, leaving 3 bases of the junction unmatched. The CDR3 bases are TGCGCCAGCAGTGATAGCGGGAGGGGCGACGAGCAGTACTTC. As protein: CASSDSGRGDEQYF.

The rearrangement joins TRBV5-1 to TRBJ2-1, with 10 bases aligning to TRBD2. The CDR3 spans 15 residues. V lost 7 bases and J lost 5; bases outside the gene matches: 9. The germline V gene encodes CDR1 SGHRS and CDR2 YFSETQ. CDR3 sequence: CASASLAGADNEQFF. The CDR3, as DNA: TGCGCCAGCGCCTCCCTAGCGGGGGCCGACAATGAGCAGTTCTTC.

The gene calls are TRBV7-9 and TRBJ2-5; D is possibly TRBD1 (5 bases). The CDR3 consists of 13 residues. V was trimmed by 5 bases and J by 3 bases, leaving 10 bases between them. Germline V gives CDR1 SEHNR, CDR2 FQNEAQ (reference sequence). Here the CDR3 reads CASSTPREETQYF. CDR3 bases: TGTGCCAGCAGCACCCCCAGGGAAGAGACCCAGTACTTC. The full variable domain, with the rest looked up from reference TRBV7-9 and TRBJ2-5, is DTGVSQNPRHKITKRGQNVTFRCDPISEHNRLYWYRQTLGQGPEFLTYFQNEAQLEKSRLLSDRFSAERPKGSFSTLEIQRTEQGDSAMYLCASSTPREETQYFGPGTRLLVL.